Given below is one TCR beta chain in context. Per the authors' pipeline: Amplification of reference gene primers was used by the study to estimate nucleated cell counts. The method was immunoSEQ multiplex PCR; TCRdb's version includes in-frame clones alone and lacks a portion of them. V and J calls and clone size are those listed in that table; D and trimming were worked out from the DNA. Among approximately 170,000 clones, about four fifths were seen once, and the ten largest hold roughly a tenth. This sample is part of a study of blood T cell repertoires in COVID-19. About the research overall: Donors in the United States, Italy and Spain gave samples during acute or convalescent COVID-19. From T cells, B-cell-depleted T cells, or PBMCs came the material, which was cDNA or gDNA.

Germline V gene lookup returns CDR1 SGHTA and CDR2 FQGNSA. V lost 2 bases and J 0 bases, leaving 10 bases between the germline ends. This CDR3 comprises 15 residues. V gene TRBV7-2 combines with J gene TRBJ1-1, with no clear D. The clonotype originates from a man between 65 and 79 years old with active or convalescent COVID-19. Sequencing was done on a sample of peripheral blood. The CDR3 DNA follows: TGTGCCAGCAGCTTAACGAACTCCATGAACACTGAAGCTTTCTTT. Encoded protein: CASSLTNSMNTEAFF.